This TCR beta chain originates from a study of blood T cell repertoires in COVID-19. Study-level information: Sites in the United States, Italy and Spain provided acute and convalescent COVID-19 samples. From T cells, B-cell-depleted T cells, or PBMCs came the material, which was cDNA or gDNA.

Per the study methods: Amplified reference gene primers provided the basis for estimating nucleated cell counts. TCRdb's table, derived via immunoSEQ multiplex PCR, lists solely in-frame clones and lacks some. V, J and clone size were drawn from that table, and D and trimming were deduced from the DNA. The repertoire holds about 250,000 clones, around 83% seen once, with about 10% in the top ten. This CDR3 is 13 amino acids long. Per the germline V gene, CDR1 is SNHLY and CDR2 is FYNNEI. The V and J ends lost 4 bases and 5 bases respectively, with 11 bases between them. Material for sequencing was peripheral blood. The clonotype comes from a man aged 80 or over with acute or convalescent COVID-19. This chain uses TRBV2 with TRBJ1-2; D remains ambiguous. CDR3 nucleotide sequence: TGTGCCAGCAGTGCCCTTGGACTTTATGGCTACACCTTC. This sequence encodes CASSALGLYGYTF.